The 29 T cell receptor beta chains listed next were all sequenced from one sample in a study of identical twins. MiXCR was run by TCRdb on the 5' RACE reads, yielding one entry per CDR3 protein. The table has 700,000 or so distinct CDR3 sequences, about 20% seen once; the top ten hold around 4.4%. This sample was also put to use in a study of T cells expressing NK-cell markers.

Sequences were obtained from PBMCs. The receptors were sampled from a woman aged 18-35 years in good health.

This clonotype occurred many times. The chain uses TRBV5-1 and TRBJ2-1; D might be TRBD1 (5 bases). The CDR3 sequence is 15 residues long. Looked up from germline, CDR1 is SGHRS and CDR2 is YFSETQ. The ends were cut back, 0 bases at V and 0 bases at J, with 7 bases in the middle. CDR3 DNA: TGCGCCAGCAGCTTGGAGGGGCGCTCCTACAATGAGCAGTTCTTC. Protein product: CASSLEGRSYNEQFF. The full variable domain, rest sourced from reference TRBV5-1 and TRBJ2-1, is KAGVTQTPRYLIKTRGQQVTLSCSPISGHRSVSWYQQTPGQGLQFLFEYFSETQRNKGNFPGRFSGRQFSNSRSEMNVSTLELGDSALYLCASSLEGRSYNEQFFGPGTRLTVL.

In its sample, this clonotype was seen a few times. The chain has TRBV7-8 and TRBJ1-6; no clear D. V gave up 1 base and J gave up 6 bases, with 10 bases separating them. Germline lookup yields CDR1 SGHVS and CDR2 FQNEAQ. The CDR3 consists of 15 residues. This chain's CDR3 is CASSLVLQSNSPLHF. Here the CDR3 DNA reads TGTGCCAGCAGCTTAGTTCTACAGAGTAATTCACCCCTCCACTTT.

This chain joins TRBV7-8 and TRBJ2-1, with TRBD2 as a possible D gene (6 bases). Germline lookup yields CDR1 SGHVS and CDR2 FQNEAQ. The CDR3 has 14 residues. The V end lost 8 bases, the J end lost 3 bases, and 14 bases lay between the germline ends. The CDR3 coding sequence is TGTGCCAGCGAAATGGGACTCTACTACAATGAGCAGTTCTTC. As protein: CASEMGLYYNEQFF. Using reference TRBV7-8 and TRBJ2-1 for the parts outside the CDR3, the full variable domain is GAGVSQSPRYKVAKRGQDVALRCDPISGHVSLFWYQQALGQGPEFLTYFQNEAQLDKSGLPSDRFFAERPEGSVSTLKIQRTQQEDSAVYLCASEMGLYYNEQFFGPGTRLTVL.

The rearrangement uses TRBV7-9 and TRBJ1-4; D is ambiguous. The CDR3 loop spans 15 amino acids. The germline V and J ends were trimmed by 1 base and 3 bases, with 9 bases remaining between them. Germline V CDR1 and CDR2: SEHNR, FQNEAQ (reference sequence). CDR3 residues: CASSLGVGSNEKLFF. The CDR3 DNA sequence: TGTGCCAGCAGCTTAGGAGTCGGATCTAATGAAAAACTGTTTTTT.

The chain combines TRBV5-1 with TRBJ1-5; D not resolved. CDR1 is SGHRS, CDR2 YFSETQ, per germline. The CDR3 sequence is 14 residues long. The V gene lost 0 bases and the J gene lost 7 bases, with 11 bases spanning the gap. The CDR3 is CASSLAGVGQPQHF. CDR3 coding DNA: TGCGCCAGCAGCTTGGCCGGGGTGGGCCAGCCCCAGCATTTT. Looking up the rest from reference TRBV5-1 and TRBJ1-5 gives the full variable domain: KAGVTQTPRYLIKTRGQQVTLSCSPISGHRSVSWYQQTPGQGLQFLFEYFSETQRNKGNFPGRFSGRQFSNSRSEMNVSTLELGDSALYLCASSLAGVGQPQHFGDGTRLSIL.

This clonotype turned up a few times. The chain employs TRBV20-1 and TRBJ2-1, with 12 bases identical to TRBD2. Germline trimming cut 3 bases from V and 0 bases from J; bases unmatched to any gene: 9. This CDR3 comprises 18 residues. The germline gives CDR1 DFQATT, CDR2 SNEGSKA (reference sequence). The CDR3 is CSAREPSGRAFSYNEQFF. The CDR3 nucleotides read TGCAGTGCTAGGGAGCCTAGCGGGAGGGCCTTCTCCTACAATGAGCAGTTCTTC.

This clonotype was observed a handful of times. CDR3 sequence reads: CASSDVDRSGVYNEQFF. DNA of the CDR3: TGCGCCAGCAGTGACGTCGACAGGTCGGGGGTGTACAATGAGCAGTTCTTC. J is TRBJ2-1 and V is TRBV10-2; D possibly uses TRBD1 or TRBD2 (6 bases each). V lost 3 bases, J lost 4 bases, and 19 bases lay in between. Germline V gene lookup returns CDR1 WSHSY and CDR2 SAAADI. The CDR3 consists of 17 residues.

This clonotype showed up many times. The chain combines TRBV20-1 with TRBJ2-5; the D gene is possibly TRBD2 (6 bases). CDR1 DFQATT and CDR2 SNEGSKA come from the germline V gene (reference sequence). V shed 6 bases and J shed 7 bases, with 15 bases lying between them. This CDR3 has 12 amino acids. The CDR3 nucleotides are TGCAGTGCGGGGAGGCAGCGCGGGACCCAGTACTTC. This encodes CSAGRQRGTQYF.

At least ten counts were recorded for this clonotype. The chain carries TRBV15 and TRBJ2-1; D not certain. The CDR3 runs 13 residues. Germline CDR1 reads LNHNV; CDR2 reads YYDKDF (reference sequence). Trimming removed 1 base from V and 7 bases from J, with 8 bases in between. CDR3 DNA: TGTGCCACCAGCAGAGGACCTCAAAATGAGCAGTTCTTC. Encoded protein: CATSRGPQNEQFF.

The CDR3 nucleotides are TGCGCCAGCAGTGAGCAGGGGACAGTCGAGCAGTACTTC. Its translation: CASSEQGTVEQYF. The V call is TRBV10-2, the J call TRBJ2-7; 7 nucleotides line up with TRBD1. The CDR3 covers 13 residues. Germline V gene lookup returns CDR1 WSHSY and CDR2 SAAADI. J gave up 6 bases and V 2 bases, and 4 bases lay outside the gene matches.

The chain uses TRBV7-9 and TRBJ2-1, with D perhaps TRBD2 (6 bases). The germline V gene has CDR1 SEHNR and CDR2 FQNEAQ (reference sequence). There are 15 residues in the CDR3. V shed 5 bases and J shed 6 bases, with 17 bases lying between them. The CDR3 nucleotides read TGTGCCAGCAGCCCCAGACTGCGGGACCCCAATGAGCAGTTCTTC. It yields the protein CASSPRLRDPNEQFF.

This clonotype appeared a few times. The CDR3 bases are TGCGCCAGCAGTATTGGGCAGACTGAAGCTTTCTTT. Protein product: CASSIGQTEAFF. This chain connects TRBV5-1 to TRBJ1-1; D ambiguous. CDR3 size: 12 residues. Trimming took 5 bases from V and 5 from J, leaving 10 bases between them. The V gene's germline CDR1 is SGHRS and CDR2 YFSETQ.

As DNA, the CDR3 is TGTGCCAGCAGTTTGATCACGACAGGTGGGATCTCCTACGAGCAGTACTTC. It is translated as CASSLITTGGISYEQYF. The chain employs TRBV27 and TRBJ2-7; a weak D match, TRBD1 (6 bases). Germline V lookup: CDR1 MNHEY, CDR2 SMNVEV (reference sequence). This CDR3 spans 17 amino acids. V shed 3 bases and J shed 0 bases, with 18 bases lying between them.

This clonotype was seen more than once but under ten times. The chain is built from TRBV25-1 and TRBJ2-2, with 8 nucleotides matching TRBD1. The CDR3 is 15 residues long. The germline V gene encodes CDR1 MGHDK and CDR2 SYGVNS. The V segment lost 4 bases and the J segment 2 bases; nucleotides outside the gene matches: 3. This CDR3 reads CASSGGQVNTGELFF. The CDR3 DNA sequence: TGTGCCAGCAGTGGGGGACAGGTTAACACCGGGGAGCTGTTTTTT.

The sample holds many counts of this clonotype. The chain has TRBV29-1 and TRBJ2-3, with 9 bases identical to TRBD2. The CDR3 is 14 amino acids. V was pared by 4 bases and J by 4 bases, with 6 bases of the junction left unmatched. CDR1 is SQVTM and CDR2 is ANQGSEA in the germline V gene. DNA of the CDR3: TGCAGCGTTGTAGCTAGCGGGACGGCAGATACGCAGTATTTT. Amino acids: CSVVASGTADTQYF.

The rearrangement links TRBV7-6 to TRBJ2-3, with 9 bases matching TRBD2. This CDR3 is built from 16 residues. Germline V lookup: CDR1 SGHVS, CDR2 FNYEAQ. V trimming: 1 base; J trimming: 3 bases; junction bases outside the gene matches: 5. DNA of the CDR3: TGTGCCAGCAGCTTAGGGCGGGAGGGCCGAACAGATACGCAGTATTTT. The encoded protein is CASSLGREGRTDTQYF.

CDR3 residues: CASSLGGFMSETQYF. The CDR3 DNA sequence: TGCGCCAGCAGCTTGGGGGGCTTCATGTCGGAGACCCAGTACTTC. The gene calls are TRBV5-1 and TRBJ2-5; D perhaps matches TRBD1 (5 bases). Germline lookup yields CDR1 SGHRS and CDR2 YFSETQ. V shed 0 bases and J shed 5 bases, with 14 bases lying between them. CDR3 length equals 15 residues. Full variable domain (outside the CDR3, taken from reference TRBV5-1 and TRBJ2-5): KAGVTQTPRYLIKTRGQQVTLSCSPISGHRSVSWYQQTPGQGLQFLFEYFSETQRNKGNFPGRFSGRQFSNSRSEMNVSTLELGDSALYLCASSLGGFMSETQYFGPGTRLLVL.

This clonotype was seen more than once but under ten times. The chain joins TRBV5-1 to TRBJ2-7; 9 bases are shared with TRBD1. This CDR3 is built from 16 residues. CDR1 SGHRS and CDR2 YFSETQ come from the germline V gene. Trimming removed 4 bases from V and 4 bases from J; junction bases left unmatched: 12. CDR3 DNA: TGCGCCAGCAGCGAAGGGACAGGGCTTCTCGCTTACGAGCAGTACTTC. Translation gives CASSEGTGLLAYEQYF.

This chain uses TRBV27 with TRBJ2-6, with D unclear. The CDR3 contains 14 residues. Germline loops: CDR1 MNHEY, CDR2 SMNVEV (reference sequence). With 2 bases removed from V and 4 bases from J, the gap between germline ends came to 6 bases. CDR3 sequence: CASSLRVGANVLTF. CDR3 sequence (DNA): TGTGCCAGCAGTTTAAGGGTCGGGGCCAACGTCCTGACTTTC. Full variable domain (rest looked up from reference TRBV27 and TRBJ2-6): EAQVTQNPRYLITVTGKKLTVTCSQNMNHEYMSWYRQDPGLGLRQIYYSMNVEVTDKGDVPEGYKVSRKEKRNFPLILESPSPNQTSLYFCASSLRVGANVLTFGAGSRLTVL.

The chain joins TRBV12-3 or TRBV12-4 to TRBJ2-2, with D possibly being TRBD2 (6 bases). This CDR3 has 15 amino acids. V was clipped by 1 base and J by 7 bases, with 13 bases between them. CDR3 nucleotide sequence: TGTGCCAGCAGTTTAGGGGGGAGGAGTGTCGGGGAGCTGTTTTTT. Its translation: CASSLGGRSVGELFF.

This clonotype was picked up a small number of times. The chain joins TRBV18 to TRBJ1-1; 7 positions agree with TRBD1. Germline CDR1 KGHSH, CDR2 LQKENI. The CDR3 spans 13 residues. Unmatched junction bases numbered 5, after V lost 4 bases and J lost 6 bases. CDR3 protein: CASSRTGAAEAFF. Written as DNA, the CDR3 is TGTGCCAGCTCACGTACAGGGGCGGCTGAAGCTTTCTTT.

This clonotype was observed a few times. This rearrangement joins TRBV3-1 to TRBJ2-1; D gene ambiguous. Trimming removed 0 bases from V and 13 bases from J, with 16 bases in between. Germline V gene sequence: CDR1 LGHDT, CDR2 YNNKEL (reference sequence). The CDR3 consists of 14 residues. CDR3 in DNA: TGTGCCAGCAGCCAAGATAAGCCAGTTGGTGCCCAGTTCTTC. This encodes CASSQDKPVGAQFF.

This clonotype was observed many times. The chain joins TRBV12-3 or TRBV12-4 to TRBJ1-5; D is unresolved. The CDR3 covers 14 residues. The V and J ends lost 2 bases and 4 bases respectively, with 9 bases between them. The CDR3 DNA follows: TGTGCCAGCAGTTTAACTTGGGGTAATCAGCCCCAGCATTTT. This sequence encodes CASSLTWGNQPQHF.

There are many counts of this clonotype. This sequence joins TRBV7-9 and TRBJ2-2; D not certain. The V gene lost 5 bases and the J gene lost 3 bases, with 13 bases spanning the gap. The length of the CDR3 is 15 residues. CDR1 is SEHNR and CDR2 is FQNEAQ in the germline V gene (reference sequence). CDR3 sequence (DNA): TGTGCCAGCAGCGAACCCAACCCGTACACCGGGGAGCTGTTTTTT. It yields the protein CASSEPNPYTGELFF.

V usage is TRBV3-1 and J usage is TRBJ2-3; D might be TRBD1 or TRBD2, each matching 5 bases. CDR3 length: 16 amino acids. V lost 1 base to trimming and J lost 0 bases, with 11 bases between them. The germline V gene encodes CDR1 LGHDT and CDR2 YNNKEL (reference sequence). CDR3 sequence (DNA): TGTGCCAGCAGCCAAGCGAGGGGCTTTAGCACAGATACGCAGTATTTT. As protein: CASSQARGFSTDTQYF.

The CDR3 reads CASSQESGVVADTQYF. The CDR3 bases are TGTGCCAGCAGCCAAGAATCAGGGGTAGTTGCAGATACGCAGTATTTT. J is TRBJ2-3 and V is TRBV3-1, with a possible D match to TRBD1 (6 bases). The germline V gene has CDR1 LGHDT and CDR2 YNNKEL (reference sequence). The CDR3 sequence is 16 residues long. Trimming took off 0 bases at V and 4 bases at J, with 14 bases between the two ends.

This clonotype was seen repeatedly, ten times or more. The V call is TRBV5-1, the J call TRBJ2-7, with a possible D match to TRBD2 (6 bases). V lost 2 bases, J lost 5 bases, and 17 bases lay in between. CDR1 and CDR2 from the germline V gene are SGHRS and YFSETQ. This CDR3 is 15 amino acids long. The CDR3 sequence: CASSFEAGRLDEQYF. The DNA of the CDR3 is TGCGCCAGCAGCTTCGAAGCGGGTAGGCTAGACGAGCAGTACTTC.

A few counts support this clonotype. The chain is built from TRBV10-3 and TRBJ2-7; the match to TRBD2 covers 9 bases. Germline assignment: CDR1 ENHRY and CDR2 SYGVKD. With V trimmed by 3 bases and J by 7 bases, 4 bases remained unmatched. The CDR3 loop spans 13 amino acids. The DNA for the CDR3 is TGTGCCATCAGTGAACCTAGCGGGGTTGAGCAGTACTTC. Its protein is CAISEPSGVEQYF.

This clonotype was seen a few times. The genes are TRBV12-3 or TRBV12-4 and TRBJ2-7; 13 bases are a match to TRBD2. Germline trimming cut 3 bases from V and 7 bases from J; bases unmatched to any gene: 12. The CDR3 consists of 17 residues. The CDR3 protein is CASSFVAGLAGELEQYF. The CDR3 DNA sequence: TGTGCCAGCAGTTTCGTAGCTGGACTAGCGGGAGAGTTGGAGCAGTACTTC.